Following are 13 T cell receptor beta chains from one sample sequenced in a study of cytomegalovirus exposure and HLA in healthy donors. 13 Jbeta primers and 60 Vbeta primers were used for the PCR. The repertoire was sequenced with immunoSEQ multiplex PCR; TCRdb's copy has only in-frame clones and lacks some. The sample holds about 85,000 clones, about 80% seen once. Source material: PBMCs. These receptor sequences come from a woman aged 50 to 65 in good health and CMV-seropositive.

The chain employs TRBV2 and TRBJ2-1, with a weak D call TRBD1 (6 bases). The germline gives CDR1 SNHLY, CDR2 FYNNEI. V was trimmed by 8 bases and J by 8 bases, leaving 19 bases between them. The CDR3 is made up of 14 amino acids. The CDR3 protein is CASRTGILTHEQFF. DNA for the CDR3: TGTGCCAGCCGTACAGGGATCCTTACCCATGAGCAGTTCTTC.

The gene calls are TRBV10-2 and TRBJ2-1, with 10 nucleotides matching TRBD2. The CDR3 is 18 residues long. Germline CDR1 is WSHSY and CDR2 is SAAADI. The trim removed 6 bases at V and 0 bases at J, leaving 11 bases unmatched. DNA of the CDR3: TGCGCCAGCAGCCACCTAACACCTAGCGGGAGCTCCTACAATGAGCAGTTCTTC. This encodes CASSHLTPSGSSYNEQFF.

This chain joins TRBV7-2 and TRBJ1-5; no clear D. The CDR3 totals 14 residues. The V and J ends lost 2 bases and 3 bases respectively, with 8 bases between them. Per the germline V gene, CDR1 is SGHTA and CDR2 is FQGNSA. The CDR3 region has the DNA TGTGCCAGCAGCTTAAGGCGGTTCAATCAGCCCCAGCATTTT. It encodes CASSLRRFNQPQHF.

The chain has TRBV7-3 and TRBJ2-5; TRBD1 aligns across 9 bases. The CDR3 has 15 amino acids. Per the germline V gene, CDR1 is SGHTA and CDR2 is FQGTGA. V trimming: 7 bases; J trimming: 5 bases; junction bases outside the gene matches: 11. This CDR3 reads CASTIKGTGRETQYF. In DNA, the CDR3 is TGTGCCAGCACCATAAAAGGGACAGGGCGGGAGACCCAGTACTTC.

The CDR3, as DNA: TGTGCCAGCAGCCCGCGACAACAGGGGAGGGAGACCCAGTACTTC. Protein product: CASSPRQQGRETQYF. V and J are TRBV11-1 and TRBJ2-5, with D maybe TRBD1 (7 bases). CDR1 is SGHAT, CDR2 FQDESV, per germline (reference sequence). The ends were cut back, 5 bases at V and 5 bases at J, with 18 bases in the middle. The CDR3 has 15 residues.

A few counts support this clone. The rearrangement links TRBV18 to TRBJ1-3, with a possible D match to TRBD1 (5 bases). V gave up 1 base and J gave up 4 bases, with 14 bases separating them. CDR3 length: 16 amino acids. CDR1 is KGHSH and CDR2 is LQKENI in the germline V gene. Here the CDR3 reads CASSPQPTVSGNTIYF. CDR3 nucleotide sequence: TGTGCCAGCTCACCACAGCCGACAGTCTCAGGAAACACCATATATTTT.

The chain joins TRBV7-8 to TRBJ2-3, with D unresolved. The V and J ends lost 3 bases and 4 bases respectively, with 8 bases between them. The CDR3 spans 13 residues. Germline V gives CDR1 SGHVS, CDR2 FQNEAQ. Here the CDR3 reads CASSLLVADTQYF. In nucleotides, the CDR3 is TGTGCCAGCAGCTTGCTAGTGGCAGATACGCAGTATTTT.

The chain recombines TRBV29-1 with TRBJ2-3, with 8 bases aligning to TRBD2. The junction had 17 bases not matched to a gene; V was cut back by 6 bases and J by 6 bases. This CDR3 is 16 amino acids long. Germline loops: CDR1 SQVTM, CDR2 ANQGSEA. In DNA form, the CDR3 reads TGCAGCGTCCCAACCGGACTGCGGGGGGTCCAGGATACGCAGTATTTT. Translation: CSVPTGLRGVQDTQYF.

The chain links TRBV6-1 to TRBJ1-2; TRBD1 might be the D (6 bases). The V gene's germline CDR1 is MNHNS and CDR2 SASEGT. The CDR3 length is 14 residues. Trimming pared 11 bases from V and 3 bases from J, leaving 19 bases between. CDR3 sequence: CALKVGALDYGYTF. The CDR3 DNA follows: TGTGCCTTGAAGGTGGGGGCTCTGGACTATGGCTACACCTTC.

The chain has TRBV11-2 and TRBJ1-4; 8 bases fit TRBD1. With V trimmed by 4 bases and J by 3 bases, 4 bases remained unmatched. CDR3 length equals 15 residues. Germline V gives CDR1 SGHAT, CDR2 FQNNGV. CDR3 amino acids: CASSSPGQANEKLFF. DNA of the CDR3: TGTGCCAGCAGCTCCCCGGGACAGGCTAATGAAAAACTGTTTTTT. The whole variable domain, remainder taken from reference TRBV11-2 and TRBJ1-4, is EAGVAQSPRYKIIEKRQSVAFWCNPISGHATLYWYQQILGQGPKLLIQFQNNGVVDDSQLPKDRFSAERLKGVDSTLKIQPAKLEDSAVYLCASSSPGQANEKLFFGSGTQLSVL.

The V and J genes are TRBV7-9 and TRBJ1-2, with 8 bases fitting TRBD1. Looked up from germline, CDR1 is SEHNR and CDR2 is FQNEAQ (reference sequence). V lost 2 bases and J lost 8; bases outside the gene matches: 4. The CDR3 spans 13 residues. The CDR3 here is CASSLQGAEGYTF. CDR3 nucleotide sequence: TGTGCCAGCAGCTTACAGGGGGCAGAGGGCTACACCTTC.

This clone was seen only once. V gene TRBV9 combines with J gene TRBJ2-1; D is possibly TRBD1 (6 bases). V was pared by 3 bases and J by 0 bases, with 16 bases between. The CDR3 has 17 amino acids. Germline CDR1 reads SGDLS; CDR2 reads YYNGEE. The CDR3 DNA sequence: TGTGCCAGCAGCGCCCAGGGGACACGGTTCTCCTACAATGAGCAGTTCTTC. Amino acid sequence: CASSAQGTRFSYNEQFF. Full variable domain (rest looked up from reference TRBV9 and TRBJ2-1): DSGVTQTPKHLITATGQRVTLRCSPRSGDLSVYWYQQSLDQGLQFLIQYYNGEERAKGNILERFSAQQFPDLHSELNLSSLELGDSALYFCASSAQGTRFSYNEQFFGPGTRLTVL.

This chain joins TRBV7-9 and TRBJ1-5; possible D gene TRBD1, 5 bases. Per germline, CDR1 SEHNR and CDR2 FQNEAQ (reference sequence). Deletions cut 1 base from V and 1 base from J, with 8 bases between. The CDR3 runs 15 residues. The CDR3 is CASSLGEGSNQPQHF. CDR3 DNA sequence: TGTGCCAGCAGCTTAGGGGAGGGGAGCAATCAGCCCCAGCATTTT.